This TCR beta chain derives from a study of blood T cell dynamics during melanoma immunotherapy. V lost 6 bases and J lost 4; bases outside the gene matches: 9. This CDR3 has 15 residues. The V gene's germline CDR1 is MDHEN and CDR2 SYDVKM. Overall study findings and caveats: Immune-effector CD8+ cells best matched cell-free DNA CDR3 sequences and were most clonal.

For sorted CD8+ subsets, all extracted DNA was loaded. The repertoire was sequenced with immunoSEQ multiplex PCR; TCRdb's copy has only in-frame clones and lacks some. The sample comprises 13,000 or so clones, approximately 90% of which are singletons, and around 0.2% rests with the top ten. Time point specified: pre-treatment baseline. Samples come from before therapy and from week 3 after the first blockade cycle. Apart from two fast progressors, RECIST 1.1 response was judged 12 weeks post-infusion. As concerns this clone: As yet, its antigen is unknown.

The TCR sequence derives from a human donor with melanoma. The rearrangement uses TRBV28 and TRBJ2-1; 7 bases align to TRBD1. The sequencing used effector memory CD8+ T cells from blood, collected from a patient treated with checkpoint blockade. The DNA for the CDR3 is TGTGCCAGCAGCCCGGAGAAACAGGGGTACAATGAGCAGTTCTTC. The encoded protein is CASSPEKQGYNEQFF.